The subject of this entry is one T cell receptor (beta chain). Its target is unknown. This entry belongs to a study of CD8 T cells in Susac syndrome. Study context: Treatment status at blood draw for the Susac syndrome patients was therapy-naive, corticosteroids, or intravenous immunoglobulin alone.

Trimming left V 3 bases short and J 11 bases short, with 8 bases between. This CDR3 has 11 amino acids. Germline values: CDR1 SEHNR, CDR2 FQNEAQ (reference sequence). RNA totalling roughly 0.5 to 1 ug underwent reverse transcription with random hexamers. TCR beta CDR3 was amplified by immunoSEQ covering 54 Vbeta and 13 Jbeta. TCRdb called the immunoSEQ multiplex PCR reads again in MiXCR, with one record for every CDR3 protein. Here the sample spans approximately 190,000 distinct CDR3 sequences, 95% being singletons. Broader study findings: Several Susac-specific public clones appeared in CD8+ TEMRA repertoires, and around 16 in total CD8+ repertoires.

The sequence came from a human donor with Susac syndrome. The chain has TRBV7-9 and TRBJ2-1, with D perhaps TRBD2 (5 bases). Sample: CD8+ T cells from PBMCs. In DNA, the CDR3 is TGTGCCAGCAGCTTGGAGGTAAAGCAGTTCTTC. It is translated as CASSLEVKQFF.